This is a list of T cell receptor beta chains from one sample in a study of blood T cell repertoires in COVID-19. Clones were sequenced by immunoSEQ multiplex PCR, and TCRdb holds only the in-frame ones, with some missing. This sample has around 190,000 clones; about 88% occur once, and the top ten carry about 4.2%. The sequencing input was peripheral blood. The receptors were gathered from a human donor in a cohort sampled during active COVID-19. The CDR3 runs from the conserved cysteine through the conserved F or W. Each record gives: clone size, D gene, V gene, J gene, CDR3 DNA, CDR3 protein. A D gene is named only where the DNA matches it firmly. Expanded clones are given a class, and other clones once, few, many or no size at all.

.,.,TRBV11-1,TRBJ1-1,TGTGCCAGCAGCCGAAACAGGGCGAACACTGAAGCTTTCTTT,CASSRNRANTEAFF
.,TRBD1,TRBV6-6,TRBJ2-5,TGTGCCAGCAGTCAGGACAGGGTCCAAGAGACCCAGTACTTC,CASSQDRVQETQYF
.,.,TRBV28,TRBJ2-7,TGTGCCAGCCAAGGAGCCCTCCACGAGCAGTACTTC,CASQGALHEQYF
.,.,TRBV30,TRBJ2-7,TGTGCCTGGACTGACAGCAGTAAACCCTACGAGCAGTACTTC,CAWTDSSKPYEQYF
.,.,TRBV30,TRBJ1-1,TGTGCCTGGTGCACCGGGGGGGGGAACACTGAAGCTTTCTTT,CAWCTGGGNTEAFF
few,.,TRBV18,TRBJ2-7,TGTGCCAGCTCAGTAGGACAGTCATACGAGCAGTACTTC,CASSVGQSYEQYF
once,TRBD2,TRBV4-3,TRBJ2-2,TGCGCCAGCAGCCAAGACAAACTAGCGGTCGGGGAGCTGTTTTTT,CASSQDKLAVGELFF
once,.,TRBV21-1,TRBJ2-1,TGTGCCAGCAGAACGGGACTGGCGGAAAATGAGCAGTTCTTC,CASRTGLAENEQFF
.,TRBD1,TRBV6-6,TRBJ2-7,TGTGCCAGCATGGCTTTAGGAGCAGGGGGAACCTACGAGCAGTACTTC,CASMALGAGGTYEQYF
.,TRBD2,TRBV5-6,TRBJ2-1,TGTGCCAGCAGCGCTAGCGGGAGGGCCGGTAATGAGCAGTTCTTC,CASSASGRAGNEQFF
.,.,TRBV4-3,TRBJ2-7,TGCGCCAGCAGCCAAGAGTCCGCTAGTTACTACGAGCAGTACTTC,CASSQESASYYEQYF
.,.,TRBV4-1,TRBJ1-1,TGCGCCAGCAGCCAAGATACGGTGAACACTGAAGCTTTCTTT,CASSQDTVNTEAFF
.,TRBD2,TRBV6-2/TRBV6-3,TRBJ2-1,TGTGCCAGCAGTTCCCGCTCTGGGACTAGCGGAAATGAGCAGTTCTTC,CASSSRSGTSGNEQFF
.,.,TRBV7-9,TRBJ1-5,TGTGCCAGCAGTTTTGATAGTAATCAGCCCCAGCATTTT,CASSFDSNQPQHF
.,.,TRBV19,TRBJ2-7,TGTGCCACCAAACGACAGACAGAATCCTACGAGCAGTACTTC,CATKRQTESYEQYF
.,.,TRBV19,TRBJ1-1,TGTGCCAGCGCTTCACAGGGACGGGGGAACACTGAAGCTTTCTTT,CASASQGRGNTEAFF
once,.,TRBV5-1,TRBJ2-1,TGCGCCAGCAGCTTGGCGGGGTCGAGGTTAGAGCAGTTCTTC,CASSLAGSRLEQFF